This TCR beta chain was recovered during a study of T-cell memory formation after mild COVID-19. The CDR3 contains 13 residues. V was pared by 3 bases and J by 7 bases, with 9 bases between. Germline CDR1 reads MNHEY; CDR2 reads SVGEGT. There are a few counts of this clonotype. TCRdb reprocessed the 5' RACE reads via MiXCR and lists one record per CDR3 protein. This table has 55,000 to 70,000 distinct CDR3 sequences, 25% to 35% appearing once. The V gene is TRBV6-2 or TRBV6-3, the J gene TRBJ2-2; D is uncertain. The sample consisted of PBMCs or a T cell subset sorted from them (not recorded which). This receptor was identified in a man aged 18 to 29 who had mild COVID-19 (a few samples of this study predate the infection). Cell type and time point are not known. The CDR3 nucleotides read TGTGCCAGCAGTTATCTAGTTAGCGGGGAGCTGTTTTTT. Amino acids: CASSYLVSGELFF.